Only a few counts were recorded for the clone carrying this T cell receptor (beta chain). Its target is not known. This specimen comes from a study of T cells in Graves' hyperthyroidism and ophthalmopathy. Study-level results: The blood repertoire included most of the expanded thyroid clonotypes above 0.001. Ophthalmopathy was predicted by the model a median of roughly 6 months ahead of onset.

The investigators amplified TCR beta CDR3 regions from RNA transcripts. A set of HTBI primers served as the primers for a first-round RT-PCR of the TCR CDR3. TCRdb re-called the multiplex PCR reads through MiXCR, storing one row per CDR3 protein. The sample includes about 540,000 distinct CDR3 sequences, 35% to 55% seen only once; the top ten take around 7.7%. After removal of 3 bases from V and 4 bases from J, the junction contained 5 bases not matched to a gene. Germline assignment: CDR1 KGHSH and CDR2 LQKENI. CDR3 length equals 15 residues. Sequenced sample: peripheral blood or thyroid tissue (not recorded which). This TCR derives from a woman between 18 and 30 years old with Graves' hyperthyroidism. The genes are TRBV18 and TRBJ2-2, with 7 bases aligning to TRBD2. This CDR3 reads CASSPGLVSTGELFF. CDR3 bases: TGTGCCAGCTCACCTGGACTAGTCTCCACCGGGGAGCTGTTTTTT.